One and the same sample provided the 14 T cell receptor beta chains below, sequenced in a study of blood T cell repertoires in COVID-19. Data came from immunoSEQ multiplex PCR; TCRdb stores just in-frame clones and leaves some out. The sample includes 100,000 to 150,000 clones, roughly nine tenths of them seen just once. Source material: peripheral blood. These TCRs come from a man aged 65-85 years who had recovered from COVID-19.

The rearrangement uses TRBV2 and TRBJ1-1; a possible D gene is TRBD1 (6 bases). In germline, CDR1 is SNHLY, CDR2 FYNNEI. Between the trimmed V and J ends, which lost 3 bases and 6 bases, there was a span of 14 bases. CDR3 length: 14 amino acids. This chain's CDR3 is CASSDSRGRSEAFF. Here the CDR3 DNA reads TGTGCCAGCAGTGATTCCAGGGGCAGATCTGAAGCTTTCTTT.

The chain employs TRBV5-6 and TRBJ2-1; 10 nucleotides match TRBD2. This CDR3 has 15 residues. The V gene end was trimmed by 3 bases and the J gene end by 8 bases; junction bases not matched to a gene: 8. Looked up from germline, CDR1 is SGHDT and CDR2 is YYEEEE. CDR3 nucleotide sequence: TGTGCCAGCAGCTCCAAGCGGGAGGGCCAGGATGAGCAGTTCTTC. Translation: CASSSKREGQDEQFF. The full variable domain, completed using reference TRBV5-6 and TRBJ2-1, is DAGVTQSPTHLIKTRGQQVTLRCSPKSGHDTVSWYQQALGQGPQFIFQYYEEEERQRGNFPDRFSGHQFPNYSSELNVNALLLGDSALYLCASSSKREGQDEQFFGPGTRLTVL.

This rearrangement joins TRBV7-3 to TRBJ2-3; D might be TRBD1 (5 bases). Trimming took 4 bases from V and 2 from J, leaving 7 bases between them. Germline loops: CDR1 SGHTA, CDR2 FQGTGA. CDR3 length: 13 amino acids. CDR3 sequence reads: CASSSRDTDTQYF. The CDR3 region has the DNA TGTGCCAGCAGCTCCAGGGACACAGATACGCAGTATTTT.

This sequence joins TRBV28 and TRBJ1-4; the D gene is possibly TRBD1 (6 bases). The CDR3 spans 15 residues. V lost 6 bases to trimming and J lost 4 bases, with 15 bases between them. The germline gives CDR1 MDHEN, CDR2 SYDVKM. The CDR3 loop is CASSTVGQSNEKLFF. The CDR3 nucleotides read TGTGCCAGCAGCACGGTCGGACAGAGTAATGAAAAACTGTTTTTT.

The rearrangement links TRBV14 to TRBJ1-4, with D unresolved. The germline gives CDR1 SGHDN, CDR2 FVKESK. The CDR3 has 16 residues. The V and J ends lost 4 bases and 0 bases respectively, with 12 bases between them. In nucleotides, the CDR3 is TGTGCCAGCAGCCCGCTGACGGGTTCAACTAATGAAAAACTGTTTTTT. Protein sequence: CASSPLTGSTNEKLFF.

V gene TRBV5-1 combines with J gene TRBJ2-7; D may be TRBD2 (6 bases). CDR3 size: 14 residues. Per germline, CDR1 SGHRS and CDR2 YFSETQ. With 1 base removed from V and 6 bases from J, the gap between germline ends came to 14 bases. CDR3: CASSLSTGEGEQYF. CDR3 nucleotide sequence: TGCGCCAGCAGCTTGAGTACGGGGGAAGGCGAGCAGTACTTC.

The genes are TRBV5-1 and TRBJ2-3; possible D gene TRBD1, 6 bases. With 4 bases removed from V and 3 bases from J, the gap between germline ends came to 9 bases. Germline loops: CDR1 SGHRS, CDR2 YFSETQ. The CDR3 covers 13 residues. The CDR3 DNA sequence: TGCGCCAGCAGCGGAACAGGGACAGATACGCAGTATTTT. Encoded protein: CASSGTGTDTQYF. Full variable domain (missing parts from reference TRBV5-1 and TRBJ2-3): KAGVTQTPRYLIKTRGQQVTLSCSPISGHRSVSWYQQTPGQGLQFLFEYFSETQRNKGNFPGRFSGRQFSNSRSEMNVSTLELGDSALYLCASSGTGTDTQYFGPGTRLTVL.

The rearrangement joins TRBV5-4 to TRBJ2-5; 11 bases are a match to TRBD1. J lost 5 bases, V lost 2 bases, and 8 bases had no gene match. This CDR3 has 16 amino acids. Germline V gene lookup returns CDR1 SGHNT and CDR2 YYREEE (reference sequence). The CDR3: CASSFRTGTGGETQYF. The CDR3 region has the DNA TGTGCCAGCAGCTTCCGTACCGGGACAGGGGGGGAGACCCAGTACTTC.

This clone was counted once. This rearrangement joins TRBV7-8 to TRBJ2-3; D may be TRBD1 (6 bases). Germline V gene lookup returns CDR1 SGHVS and CDR2 FQNEAQ. This CDR3 is built from 17 residues. V lost 3 bases and J 5 bases, leaving 21 bases between the germline ends. The CDR3 DNA sequence: TGTGCCAGCAGCTTTTCGGGTTTAACAGGGACGGAAGATACGCAGTATTTT. Its protein product is CASSFSGLTGTEDTQYF.

V and J are TRBV6-1 and TRBJ2-2; D gene uncertain. The CDR3 runs 14 residues. CDR1 MNHNS and CDR2 SASEGT come from the germline V gene. V dropped 2 bases and J dropped 2 bases, with 6 bases sitting between them. This CDR3 reads CASSEQTNTGELFF. The CDR3 nucleotides are TGTGCCAGCAGTGAACAGACTAACACCGGGGAGCTGTTTTTT.

V gene TRBV29-1 combines with J gene TRBJ1-2; 8 nucleotides align to TRBD1. CDR3 length: 12 residues. The V gene's germline CDR1 is SQVTM and CDR2 ANQGSEA. After removal of 6 bases from V and 8 bases from J, the junction contained 8 bases not matched to a gene. The CDR3 coding sequence is TGCAGCGTGAGGACAGGGACCGCGGGCTACACCTTC. Translating gives CSVRTGTAGYTF.

The chain links TRBV6-5 to TRBJ2-5; possibly TRBD2 for D (6 bases). Germline V gives CDR1 MNHEY, CDR2 SVGAGI. The V end was cut by 6 bases, the J end by 4 bases, with 15 bases between. The CDR3 is made up of 14 amino acids. The CDR3 protein is CASRSHGLPETQYF. As DNA, the CDR3 is TGTGCCAGCAGATCACACGGACTACCAGAGACCCAGTACTTC.

The V and J genes are TRBV29-1 and TRBJ2-5, with D perhaps TRBD1 (6 bases). The CDR3 has 13 residues. Trimming removed 4 bases at V and 1 base at J, with 10 bases between. The germline V gene has CDR1 SQVTM and CDR2 ANQGSEA. The CDR3 here is CSVVTGSQETQYF. In DNA, the CDR3 is TGCAGCGTTGTAACAGGGTCCCAAGAGACCCAGTACTTC. Based on the CDR3 plus reference TRBV29-1 and TRBJ2-5, the full variable domain is SAVISQKPSRDICQRGTSLTIQCQVDSQVTMMFWYRQQPGQSLTLIATANQGSEATYESGFVIDKFPISRPNLTFSTLTVSNMSPEDSSIYLCSVVTGSQETQYFGPGTRLLVL.

The chain uses TRBV12-5 and TRBJ1-1, with D unresolved. Between the trimmed V and J ends, which lost 1 base and 9 bases, there was a span of 6 bases. The CDR3 is made up of 11 amino acids. CDR1 and CDR2 (germline): LGHNT, FRNRAP. CDR3 bases: TGTGCTAGTGGTTTGGGAGCTAAAGCTTTCTTT. Translated, it gives CASGLGAKAFF.